Listed below are T cell receptor beta chains from one sample, sequenced in a study of cytomegalovirus exposure and HLA in healthy donors. The protocol was immunoSEQ multiplex PCR, while the TCRdb copy is restricted to in-frame clones and leaves out a portion. The data contain over 130,000 clones, just under 85% of them singletons. What was sequenced was PBMCs. The receptors shown here come from a man younger than 40 in good health and CMV-seropositive. The CDR3 runs from the conserved cysteine through the conserved F or W. Each record gives: D gene, V gene, J gene, clone size, CDR3 DNA, CDR3 protein. The D gene is left open where the match is weak. Only some rows state a clone size, as once, few, many or a class for expanded clones.

>NA|TRBV5-5|TRBJ2-1|NA
TGTGCCAGCAGCTTGGGACAGATGAGCTCCTACAATGAGCAGTTCTTC
CASSLGQMSSYNEQFF
>TRBD1|TRBV7-7|TRBJ2-1|NA
TGTGCTAGCAGCTCAGGGACAGGGACGGGCGAGCAGTTCTTC
CASSSGTGTGEQFF
>TRBD2|TRBV9|TRBJ2-7|NA
TGTGCCAGCAGCGTAGGGACTAGCGGGAGGCTGACGTCCCCCTACGAGCAGTACTTC
CASSVGTSGRLTSPYEQYF
>NA|TRBV29-1|TRBJ2-2|NA
TGCAGCGTTGAATTAGGCCGGGGCACCGGGGAGCTGTTTTTT
CSVELGRGTGELFF
>TRBD1|TRBV30|TRBJ1-4|NA
TGTGCCTGGAGCTGGACAGGGGCTAATGAAAAACTGTTTTTT
CAWSWTGANEKLFF
>TRBD1|TRBV28|TRBJ1-5|NA
TGTGCCGGGTCAGGGGGTACTCAGCCCCAGCATTTT
CAGSGGTQPQHF
>NA|TRBV14|TRBJ1-2|once
TGTGCCAGCAGCCAAGGTAGTGACTATGGCTACACCTTC
CASSQGSDYGYTF
>NA|TRBV20-1|TRBJ1-1|NA
TGCAGTGCTAGAGTAGCTGAAGCTTTCTTT
CSARVAEAFF
>NA|TRBV7-3|TRBJ2-2|NA
TGTGCCAGCAGCTTAAGTAGTTTATCAACCGGGGAGCTGTTTTTT
CASSLSSLSTGELFF
>TRBD1|TRBV6-1|TRBJ1-5|NA
TGTGCCAGCAGTGATGCCGGGACAGGGCGAAATCAGCCCCAGCATTTT
CASSDAGTGRNQPQHF
>NA|TRBV14|TRBJ2-7|once
TGTGCCAGCAGCCAAGATAGGGGCGGCGTCGGCGAGCAGTACTTC
CASSQDRGGVGEQYF
>TRBD1|TRBV6-6|TRBJ1-2|NA
TGTGCCAGCAGTTACCTCGGGACAGATGGCTACACCTTC
CASSYLGTDGYTF
>NA|TRBV28|TRBJ1-1|NA
TGTGCCAGCAGTTTTGGAGGTTCAAGGGGACGGAGGGAGGGAGCTTTCTTT
CASSFGGSRGRREGAFF
>NA|TRBV19|TRBJ1-1|once
TGTGCCAGTACCACCGGGGGGGGTGAAGCTTTCTTT
CASTTGGGEAFF
>NA|TRBV28|TRBJ2-2|NA
TGTGCCAGCAGTCCCGGAGGCTGGGAGACCGGGGAGCTGTTTTTT
CASSPGGWETGELFF
>NA|TRBV7-9|TRBJ2-3|NA
TGTGCCAGCAGCCAACGCGGGACTAGCACAGATACGCAGTATTTT
CASSQRGTSTDTQYF
>TRBD1|TRBV6-6|TRBJ1-5|NA
TGTGCCAGCACCGAGGGGGACAGACGCAATCAGCCCCAGCATTTT
CASTEGDRRNQPQHF
>TRBD1|TRBV28|TRBJ1-6|NA
TGTGCCAGCAATTACTCAGGGGGGAGGAATCCACCCCTCCACTTT
CASNYSGGRNPPLHF
>NA|TRBV2|TRBJ2-7|NA
TGTGCCAGCAGGGGGCTCCCCTACGAGCAGTACTTC
CASRGLPYEQYF
>NA|TRBV5-4|TRBJ2-3|NA
TGTGCCAGCAGCTTGGGTCAACTAGCTAACACAGATACGCAGTATTTT
CASSLGQLANTDTQYF
>NA|TRBV28|TRBJ2-3|NA
TGTGCCATTCAACAGGGTGGAGATACGCAGTATTTT
CAIQQGGDTQYF